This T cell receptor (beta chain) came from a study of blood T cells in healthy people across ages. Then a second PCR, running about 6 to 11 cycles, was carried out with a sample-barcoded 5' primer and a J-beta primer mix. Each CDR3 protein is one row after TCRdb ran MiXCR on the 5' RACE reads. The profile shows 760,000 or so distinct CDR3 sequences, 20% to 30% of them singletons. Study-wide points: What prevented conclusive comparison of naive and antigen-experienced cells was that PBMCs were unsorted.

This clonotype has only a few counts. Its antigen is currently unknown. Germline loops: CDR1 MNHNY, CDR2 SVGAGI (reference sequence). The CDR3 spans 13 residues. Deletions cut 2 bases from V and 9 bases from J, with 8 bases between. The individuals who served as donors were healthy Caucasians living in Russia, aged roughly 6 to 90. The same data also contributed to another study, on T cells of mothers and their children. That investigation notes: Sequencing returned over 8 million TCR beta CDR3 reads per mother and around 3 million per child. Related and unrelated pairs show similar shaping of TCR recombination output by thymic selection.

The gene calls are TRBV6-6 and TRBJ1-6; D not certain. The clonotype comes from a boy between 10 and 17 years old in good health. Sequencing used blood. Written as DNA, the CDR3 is TGTGCCAGCAGTTACAGCTGGAGTTCACCCCTCCACTTT. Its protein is CASSYSWSSPLHF.